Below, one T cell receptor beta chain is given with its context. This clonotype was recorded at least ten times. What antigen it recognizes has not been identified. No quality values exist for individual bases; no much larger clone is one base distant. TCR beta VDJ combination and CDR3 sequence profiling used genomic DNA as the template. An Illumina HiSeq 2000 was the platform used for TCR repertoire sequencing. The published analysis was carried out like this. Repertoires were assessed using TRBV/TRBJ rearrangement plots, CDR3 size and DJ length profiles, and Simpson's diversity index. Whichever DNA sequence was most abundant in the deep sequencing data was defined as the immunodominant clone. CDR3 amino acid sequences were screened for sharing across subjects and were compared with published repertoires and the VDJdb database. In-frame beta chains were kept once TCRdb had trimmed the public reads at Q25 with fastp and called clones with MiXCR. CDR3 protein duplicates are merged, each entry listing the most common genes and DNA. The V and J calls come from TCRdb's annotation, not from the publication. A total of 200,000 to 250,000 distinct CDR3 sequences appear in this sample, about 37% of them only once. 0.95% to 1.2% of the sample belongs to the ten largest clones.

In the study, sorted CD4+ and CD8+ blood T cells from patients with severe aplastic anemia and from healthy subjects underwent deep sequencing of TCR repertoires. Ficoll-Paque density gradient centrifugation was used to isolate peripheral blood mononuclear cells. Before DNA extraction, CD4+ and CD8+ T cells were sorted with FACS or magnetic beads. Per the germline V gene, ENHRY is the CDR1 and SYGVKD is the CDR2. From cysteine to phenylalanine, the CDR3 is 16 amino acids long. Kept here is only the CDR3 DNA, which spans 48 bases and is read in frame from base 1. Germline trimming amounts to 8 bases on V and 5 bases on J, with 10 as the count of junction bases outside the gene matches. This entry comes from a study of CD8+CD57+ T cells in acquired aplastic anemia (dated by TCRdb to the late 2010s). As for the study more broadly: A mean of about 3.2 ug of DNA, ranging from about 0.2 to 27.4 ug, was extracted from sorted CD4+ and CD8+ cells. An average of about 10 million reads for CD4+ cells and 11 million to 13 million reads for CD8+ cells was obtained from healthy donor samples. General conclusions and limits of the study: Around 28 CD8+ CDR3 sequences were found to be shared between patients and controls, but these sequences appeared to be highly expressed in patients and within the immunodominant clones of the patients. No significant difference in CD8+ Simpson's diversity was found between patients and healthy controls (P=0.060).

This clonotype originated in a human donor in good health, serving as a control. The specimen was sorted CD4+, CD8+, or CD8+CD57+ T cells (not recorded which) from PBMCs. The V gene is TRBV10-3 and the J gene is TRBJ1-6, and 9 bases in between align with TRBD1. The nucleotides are TGTGCCATCGGCACCGGGACAGGGACAAATAATTCACCCCTCCACTTT. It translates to CAIGTGTGTNNSPLHF.